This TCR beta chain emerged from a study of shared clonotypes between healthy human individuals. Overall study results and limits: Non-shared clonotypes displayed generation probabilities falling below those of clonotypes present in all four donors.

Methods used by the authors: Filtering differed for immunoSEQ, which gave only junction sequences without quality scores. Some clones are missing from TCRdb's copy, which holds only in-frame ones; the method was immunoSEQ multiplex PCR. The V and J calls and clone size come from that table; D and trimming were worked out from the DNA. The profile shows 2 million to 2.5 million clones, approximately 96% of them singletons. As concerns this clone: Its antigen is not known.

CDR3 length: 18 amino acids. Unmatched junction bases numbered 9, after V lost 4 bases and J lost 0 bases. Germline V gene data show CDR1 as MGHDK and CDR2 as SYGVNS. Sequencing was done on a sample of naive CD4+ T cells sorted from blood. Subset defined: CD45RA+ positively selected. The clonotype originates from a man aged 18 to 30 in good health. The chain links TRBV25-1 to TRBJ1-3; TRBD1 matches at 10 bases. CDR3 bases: TGTGCCAGCAGTGGACAGGGGGCCCACCACCACTCTGGAAACACCATATATTTT. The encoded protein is CASSGQGAHHHSGNTIYF.